One and the same sample provided the 26 T cell receptor beta chains below, sequenced in a study of identical twins. TCRdb redid the calling of the 5' RACE reads with MiXCR, one entry per CDR3 protein. The table includes around 480,000 distinct CDR3 sequences, about 13% detected once. These data were also filed under a second study, of yellow fever vaccine responses in identical twins.

The sample comprised CD4+ T cells sorted from blood. Every receptor here comes from a young woman in good health.

The V and J genes are TRBV12-3 or TRBV12-4 and TRBJ2-2, with D possibly TRBD2 on 6 matching bases. Trimming took 0 bases from V and 8 from J, leaving 10 bases between them. The CDR3 sequence is 14 residues long. The CDR3: CASSLASGRGELFF. The CDR3 bases are TGTGCCAGCAGTTTAGCTAGCGGTAGGGGGGAGCTGTTTTTT.

The rearrangement uses TRBV5-1 and TRBJ2-5; D gene uncertain. The CDR3 sequence is 14 residues long. Germline values: CDR1 SGHRS, CDR2 YFSETQ. V gave up 0 bases and J gave up 7 bases, with 13 bases separating them. The DNA of the CDR3 is TGCGCCAGCAGCTTGGATTCTGCCCCCCCGACCCAGTACTTC. Translating it yields CASSLDSAPPTQYF.

V gene TRBV18 combines with J gene TRBJ2-7; 10 positions match TRBD2. The CDR3 runs 15 residues. V shed 2 bases, J shed 6 bases, and the junction held 7 bases outside the gene matches. CDR1 KGHSH and CDR2 LQKENI come from the germline V gene. The chain's CDR3 is CASSPSIAGGGEQYF. Here the CDR3 DNA reads TGTGCCAGCTCACCATCAATAGCGGGAGGCGGCGAGCAGTACTTC.

V usage is TRBV3-1 and J usage is TRBJ2-2, with D tentatively TRBD1 or TRBD2 (6 bases each). V was cut by 6 bases and J by 4 bases, with 18 bases left in between. CDR1 is LGHDT, CDR2 YNNKEL, per germline (reference sequence). This CDR3 has 16 residues. The CDR3, as DNA: TGTGCCAGCAGACAACAGGGCACTAGCCGCACCGGGGAGCTGTTTTTT. Protein sequence: CASRQQGTSRTGELFF.

A few counts support this clonotype. The V gene is TRBV27, the J gene TRBJ2-1, with unresolved D. From germline, CDR1 is MNHEY and CDR2 SMNVEV (reference sequence). CDR3 length: 15 amino acids. Trimming removed 7 bases at V and 9 bases at J, with 22 bases between. The CDR3 here is CASTRLGVGRPEQFF. For the CDR3, the DNA is TGTGCCAGCACCCGCTTGGGCGTAGGGCGTCCTGAGCAGTTCTTC.

The CDR3, as DNA: TGTGCCAGCGGCCCTCGACTAGCGGGGCCGGAGACCCAGTACTTC. Its translation is CASGPRLAGPETQYF. The chain is built from TRBV5-5 and TRBJ2-5; 11 bases fit TRBD2. The junction had 10 bases not matched to a gene; V was cut back by 7 bases and J by 5 bases. Germline V gives CDR1 SGHKS, CDR2 YYEKEE (reference sequence). This CDR3 comprises 15 residues. Using reference TRBV5-5 and TRBJ2-5 for the parts outside the CDR3, the full variable domain is DAGVTQSPTHLIKTRGQQVTLRCSPISGHKSVSWYQQVLGQGPQFIFQYYEKEERGRGNFPDRFSARQFPNYSSELNVNALLLGDSALYLCASGPRLAGPETQYFGPGTRLLVL.

This clonotype was counted at least ten times. The chain joins TRBV29-1 to TRBJ2-1; 8 bases align to TRBD2. Per germline, CDR1 SQVTM and CDR2 ANQGSEA. CDR3 length: 14 residues. Trimming at V came to 5 bases and at J to 1 base, leaving 4 bases not matched to a gene. CDR3 nucleotide sequence: TGCAGCGTTTCTGGCGGGGGGTCCTACAATGAGCAGTTCTTC. Residues: CSVSGGGSYNEQFF.

This clonotype was counted between two and nine times. CDR3: CASSYYGNRNEQFF. CDR3 bases: TGTGCCAGCAGCTACTACGGGAACCGAAATGAGCAGTTCTTC. This rearrangement joins TRBV11-2 to TRBJ2-1; D may be TRBD2 (5 bases). Germline CDR1 is SGHAT and CDR2 is FQNNGV. The ends were cut back, 4 bases at V and 7 bases at J, with 14 bases in the middle. This CDR3 is 14 amino acids long. The entire variable domain, with the rest obtained from reference TRBV11-2 and TRBJ2-1, is as follows: EAGVAQSPRYKIIEKRQSVAFWCNPISGHATLYWYQQILGQGPKLLIQFQNNGVVDDSQLPKDRFSAERLKGVDSTLKIQPAKLEDSAVYLCASSYYGNRNEQFFGPGTRLTVL.

This clonotype showed up just a few times. The chain is built from TRBV29-1 and TRBJ2-5; tentative D call: TRBD1 (6 bases). The V end lost 4 bases, the J end lost 8 bases, and 11 bases lay between the germline ends. The CDR3 is 11 amino acids. CDR1 and CDR2 (germline): SQVTM, ANQGSEA. The DNA of the CDR3 is TGCAGCGTTGTTGGCAGGGGTACCCAGTACTTC. It is translated as CSVVGRGTQYF.

In this sample, this clonotype turned up a few times. The V and J genes are TRBV3-1 and TRBJ2-5; D is undetermined. Looked up from germline, CDR1 is LGHDT and CDR2 is YNNKEL (reference sequence). Trimming pared 4 bases from V and 5 bases from J, leaving 17 bases between. The CDR3 length is 15 residues. The CDR3 DNA sequence: TGTGCCAGCAGCCCGAATCGGCCGCCCGTGGAGACCCAGTACTTC. Its protein is CASSPNRPPVETQYF.

V gene TRBV2 combines with J gene TRBJ2-1; 7 positions match TRBD2. From germline, CDR1 is SNHLY and CDR2 FYNNEI. The CDR3 extends over 11 amino acids. With V trimmed by 3 bases and J by 15 bases, 5 bases remained unmatched. The CDR3 spells CASSEGGVRFF. For the CDR3, the DNA is TGTGCCAGCAGTGAGGGGGGGGTGAGGTTCTTC. The full variable domain, with the rest looked up from reference TRBV2 and TRBJ2-1, is EPEVTQTPSHQVTQMGQEVILRCVPISNHLYFYWYRQILGQKVEFLVSFYNNEISEKSEIFDDQFSVERPDGSNFTLKIRSTKLEDSAMYFCASSEGGVRFFGPGTRLTVL.

The V call is TRBV24-1, the J call TRBJ2-3, with 9 bases fitting TRBD2. There are 17 residues in the CDR3. Looked up from germline, CDR1 is KGHDR and CDR2 is SFDVKD. V lost 5 bases to trimming and J lost 0 bases; unmatched junction nucleotides: 8. CDR3 amino acids: CATSGETSGISTDTQYF. For the CDR3, the DNA is TGTGCCACCAGTGGGGAGACTAGCGGAATTAGCACAGATACGCAGTATTTT.

This clonotype showed up just a few times. The V gene is TRBV2, the J gene TRBJ1-5, with D uncertain. V was trimmed by 3 bases and J by 11 bases, leaving 20 bases between them. The germline gives CDR1 SNHLY, CDR2 FYNNEI. This CDR3 is built from 15 residues. The CDR3 loop is CASSERGYDLAAQHF. CDR3 bases: TGTGCCAGCAGTGAGAGAGGATACGATTTAGCGGCCCAGCATTTT.

V gene TRBV3-1 combines with J gene TRBJ1-3, with D possibly matching TRBD1 (5 bases). Germline V gene lookup returns CDR1 LGHDT and CDR2 YNNKEL (reference sequence). The V end was cut by 5 bases, the J end by 4 bases, with 15 bases between. This CDR3 is 15 amino acids long. CDR3 protein: CASSEPQGRGNTIYF. The CDR3 bases are TGTGCCAGCAGCGAACCCCAGGGCCGCGGAAACACCATATATTTT.

This clonotype showed up just a few times. This chain links TRBV25-1 with TRBJ2-1; TRBD2 matches at 8 bases. This CDR3 region has 13 residues. Germline V gives CDR1 MGHDK, CDR2 SYGVNS. After removal of 4 bases from V and 8 bases from J, the junction contained 4 bases not matched to a gene. CDR3 loop: CASSVERGYEQFF. The CDR3 coding sequence is TGTGCCAGCAGTGTGGAGCGGGGGTATGAGCAGTTCTTC.

The chain joins TRBV4-2 to TRBJ2-1, with D tentatively TRBD2 (6 bases). This CDR3 is 16 amino acids long. Trimming pared 2 bases from V and 8 bases from J, leaving 19 bases between. CDR1 is LGHNA, CDR2 YNFKEQ, per germline. As DNA, the CDR3 is TGTGCCAGCAGCCAAAAAACGGGACTCCCTACAGATGAGCAGTTCTTC. This sequence encodes CASSQKTGLPTDEQFF.

The chain has TRBV30 and TRBJ2-7, with 8 positions matching TRBD1. CDR1 is GTSNPN and CDR2 is SVGIG in the germline V gene (reference sequence). This CDR3 spans 14 amino acids. Germline trimming cut 1 base from V and 1 base from J; bases unmatched to any gene: 3. The CDR3 DNA reads TGTGCCTGGAGTGGGCAGGGGGCTTCCTACGAGCAGTACTTC. Its translation is CAWSGQGASYEQYF.

This clonotype has only a few counts. The gene calls are TRBV6-5 and TRBJ2-7; 16 bases are a match to TRBD2. This CDR3 has 19 residues. V trimming: 0 bases; J trimming: 6 bases; junction bases outside the gene matches: 11. Germline V gives CDR1 MNHEY, CDR2 SVGAGI. The DNA of the CDR3 is TGTGCCAGCAGTTACTCGCGGGGGACTAGCGGGGGGGCAAGGAGCGAGCAGTACTTC. It translates to CASSYSRGTSGGARSEQYF.

The chain employs TRBV28 and TRBJ2-7, with 11 positions matching TRBD2. This CDR3 spans 14 amino acids. Germline values: CDR1 MDHEN, CDR2 SYDVKM. V lost 8 bases and J lost 5; bases outside the gene matches: 8. The CDR3 loop reads CASHGTSGTHEQYF. The DNA of the CDR3 is TGTGCCAGCCACGGGACTAGCGGAACACACGAGCAGTACTTC.

This clonotype was seen only a few times. This sequence joins TRBV20-1 and TRBJ2-5, with a weak D call TRBD1 (7 bases). V was pared by 6 bases and J by 5 bases, with 13 bases between. Germline values: CDR1 DFQATT, CDR2 SNEGSKA (reference sequence). The CDR3 totals 12 residues. For the CDR3, the DNA is TGCAGTGCCAAGACAGGGAGGGAGACCCAGTACTTC. Protein product: CSAKTGRETQYF.

This clonotype was detected ten times or more. The chain uses TRBV6-2 or TRBV6-3 and TRBJ2-5; 9 nucleotides match TRBD1. This CDR3 has 16 amino acids. The V gene end was trimmed by 0 bases and the J gene end by 2 bases; junction bases not matched to a gene: 4. The germline V gene encodes CDR1 MNHEY and CDR2 SVGEGT. The CDR3 DNA is TGTGCCAGCAGTTACTCCGGGACAGGGCTGCAAGAGACCCAGTACTTC. Translation: CASSYSGTGLQETQYF.

This chain joins TRBV6-1 and TRBJ2-7, with 8 bases that match TRBD2. V lost 5 bases, J lost 7 bases, and 13 bases stayed unmatched. This CDR3 contains 15 residues. The germline CDR1 and CDR2 sequences are MNHNS and SASEGT. CDR3 sequence reads: CASSTLAGSVREQYF. The CDR3 bases are TGTGCCAGCAGTACCCTAGCGGGCTCCGTCCGGGAGCAGTACTTC.

This clonotype was recorded a few times. V gene TRBV5-1 combines with J gene TRBJ2-3; TRBD2 is a possible D gene (5 bases). Trimming cost V 2 bases and J 4 bases, with 14 bases left between them. CDR3 length: 15 amino acids. Germline-derived CDR1 and CDR2 are SGHRS and YFSETQ. The CDR3 loop is CASSFNSGWADTQYF. The CDR3 nucleotides are TGCGCCAGCAGCTTTAACAGCGGTTGGGCAGATACGCAGTATTTT. Full variable domain (outside the CDR3, taken from reference TRBV5-1 and TRBJ2-3): KAGVTQTPRYLIKTRGQQVTLSCSPISGHRSVSWYQQTPGQGLQFLFEYFSETQRNKGNFPGRFSGRQFSNSRSEMNVSTLELGDSALYLCASSFNSGWADTQYFGPGTRLTVL.

The rearrangement links TRBV3-1 to TRBJ2-4; TRBD2 is a possible D gene (6 bases). Germline V gene lookup returns CDR1 LGHDT and CDR2 YNNKEL (reference sequence). V gave up 6 bases and J gave up 1 base, with 7 bases separating them. This CDR3 region has 13 residues. The CDR3: CASRGRAKNIQYF. DNA for the CDR3: TGTGCCAGCAGGGGGAGGGCCAAAAACATTCAGTACTTC.

This clonotype turned up a few times. This chain connects TRBV9 to TRBJ2-5; D remains unclear. CDR1 and CDR2 (germline): SGDLS, YYNGEE. CDR3 length: 12 residues. V lost 0 bases and J lost 1, with 1 base in between. CDR3 region: CASSVVQETQYF. The CDR3 region has the DNA TGTGCCAGCAGCGTAGTCCAAGAGACCCAGTACTTC.

The genes are TRBV5-6 and TRBJ2-5; no reliable D call. V was pared by 4 bases and J by 3 bases, with 16 bases between. The germline V gene encodes CDR1 SGHDT and CDR2 YYEEEE. This CDR3 comprises 15 residues. The DNA for the CDR3 is TGTGCCAGCAGCCCGCTTCGATCGGTGGAAGAGACCCAGTACTTC. Translated, it gives CASSPLRSVEETQYF.